This T cell receptor (beta chain) came from a study of blood T cell repertoires in COVID-19 (dated by TCRdb to 2020 to 2022). Describing the broader study: Samples covering the acute and convalescent phases of COVID-19 were provided by collaborators in the United States, Italy and Spain. The dataset comprised deeply sampled blood TCRbeta repertoires from subjects exposed to, actively infected with, or recovered from COVID-19. The samples were drawn from the first 160 participants of the ongoing ImmuneRACE study and from over a thousand subjects provided by 6 global collaborators. The material from the prospective study consisted of cDNA or gDNA derived from T cells, B-cell-depleted T cells, or PBMCs. Sample metadata almost always included a de-identified subject ID, COVID-19 status, age in years and sex. A freely available public database, intended as a resource for researchers studying the immune response to SARS-CoV-2, is where the repertoires were released. HLA class I and class II types, where available, came from metadata supplied by the sample provider rather than from assay-based typing.

TCRbeta CDR3 regions were amplified from genomic DNA by means of the immunoSEQ Assay, a bias-controlled multiplex PCR. The source study handled its data this way. Within the assay, amplification of reference gene primers was used to estimate how many nucleated cells each sample contained. Sequence reads were collapsed and filtered to measure the absolute abundance of every unique TCRbeta CDR3 rearrangement. For each sample, productive Simpson clonality was calculated by taking the square root of Simpson's diversity index across productive rearrangements. TCRdb took this table from immuneACCESS and kept in-frame rearrangements with V and J called. Such tables lack part of the clones; where checked against another copy, unresolved V genes explain under half of the gap, and the rest is unexplained. That table furnishes V, J and clone size, whereas the DNA furnished D and trimming. The sample table shows around 92,000 clones, and 75% to 85% are seen once. The top ten hold about 31% of the sample.

From the cysteine up to the phenylalanine, the CDR3 has a length of 13 residues. Just the 39-base CDR3 DNA is kept, in frame starting at base 1. V and J lose 6 bases and 1 base, and a span of 8 bases separates them. Each collaborating institution followed its own protocols to collect whole blood in K2EDTA tubes. For TCRbeta analysis, collaborators shipped samples in one of three forms: frozen whole blood, isolated PBMCs, or DNA extracted from either of those sample types. In the case of this clone: This receptor's antigen is unknown. It has no much larger one-base neighbor in the sample; base qualities were not kept.

What the authors observed across the whole study: The amount of clinical and demographic metadata varied by source and participant and was provided uncurated.

The sequenced sample was peripheral blood. Recombination linked TRBV12-3 or TRBV12-4 to TRBJ2-3; confidence is insufficient to name the D gene. The sequence derives from a woman of 80 years or more with acute or convalescent COVID-19. Here is the DNA: TGTGCCAGCAGCGCGCGTCGCACAGATACGCAGTATTTT. This sequence encodes CASSARRTDTQYF.